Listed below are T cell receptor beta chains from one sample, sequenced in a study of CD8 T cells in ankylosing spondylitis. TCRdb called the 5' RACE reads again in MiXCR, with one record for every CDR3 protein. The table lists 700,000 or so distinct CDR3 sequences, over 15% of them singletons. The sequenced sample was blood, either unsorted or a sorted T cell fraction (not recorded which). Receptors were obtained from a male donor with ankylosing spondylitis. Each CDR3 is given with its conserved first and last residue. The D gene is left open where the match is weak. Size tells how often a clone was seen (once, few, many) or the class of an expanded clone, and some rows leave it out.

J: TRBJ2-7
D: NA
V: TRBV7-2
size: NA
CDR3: CASSFGLTTYEQYF
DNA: TGTGCCAGCAGCTTTGGCCTAACGACCTACGAGCAGTACTTC

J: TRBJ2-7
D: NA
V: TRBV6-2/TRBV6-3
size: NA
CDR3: CASSYDQRSSYEQYF
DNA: TGTGCCAGCAGTTATGACCAACGGAGCTCCTACGAGCAGTACTTC

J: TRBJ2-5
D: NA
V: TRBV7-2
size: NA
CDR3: CASSYLQGETQYF
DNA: TGTGCCAGCAGTTACCTCCAAGGGGAGACCCAGTACTTC

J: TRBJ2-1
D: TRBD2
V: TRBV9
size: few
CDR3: CASSVVDSGGYSYNEQFF
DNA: TGTGCCAGCAGCGTAGTTGATAGCGGGGGGTACTCCTACAATGAGCAGTTCTTC

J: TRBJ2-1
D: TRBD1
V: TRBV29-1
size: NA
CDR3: CSVEVVPGTGAYNEQFF
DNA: TGCAGCGTTGAAGTCGTGCCAGGGACAGGGGCCTACAATGAGCAGTTCTTC

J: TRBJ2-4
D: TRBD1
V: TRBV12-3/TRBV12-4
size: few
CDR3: CASSFGQGAKMDIQYF
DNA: TGTGCCAGCAGTTTCGGACAGGGGGCTAAAATGGACATTCAGTACTTC

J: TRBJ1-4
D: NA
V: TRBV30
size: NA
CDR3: CAWSPGDAGLFF
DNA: TGTGCCTGGAGTCCAGGCGACGCAGGGCTGTTTTTT

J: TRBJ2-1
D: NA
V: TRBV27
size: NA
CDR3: CASSFGIGLQPYNEQFF
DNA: TGTGCCAGCAGTTTTGGGATTGGCCTACAACCCTACAATGAGCAGTTCTTC

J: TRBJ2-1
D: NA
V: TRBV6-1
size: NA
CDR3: CASSPRGYYNEQFF
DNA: TGTGCCAGCAGTCCAAGGGGTTACTACAATGAGCAGTTCTTC

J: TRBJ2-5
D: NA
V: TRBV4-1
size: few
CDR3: CASSQEFRAQETQYF
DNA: TGCGCCAGCAGCCAAGAATTTCGGGCCCAAGAGACCCAGTACTTC